This T cell receptor (beta chain) appears in the sequencing data of a study of patients and donors after allogeneic stem cell transplantation. Using its own MiXCR run on the RT-PCR reads, TCRdb lists one record per CDR3 protein. The table shows roughly 140,000 distinct CDR3 sequences, with about a third occurring only once. There are many counts of this clonotype. This CDR3 has 12 amino acids. The V gene's germline CDR1 is KGHDR and CDR2 SFDVKD. The germline V and J ends were trimmed by 3 bases and 5 bases, with 7 bases remaining between them. The material sequenced was blood, either unsorted or a sorted T cell fraction (not recorded which). The clonotype originates from a human donor who was either an allogeneic HSCT recipient or a stem cell or donor lymphocyte infusion donor (not recorded which). It is not recorded whose cells these are; they may come from a transplant donor. The chain is built from TRBV24-1 and TRBJ2-7, with D uncertain. The CDR3 DNA sequence: TGTGCCACCAGTGATGACGTAGACGAGCAGTACTTC. It codes for CATSDDVDEQYF.